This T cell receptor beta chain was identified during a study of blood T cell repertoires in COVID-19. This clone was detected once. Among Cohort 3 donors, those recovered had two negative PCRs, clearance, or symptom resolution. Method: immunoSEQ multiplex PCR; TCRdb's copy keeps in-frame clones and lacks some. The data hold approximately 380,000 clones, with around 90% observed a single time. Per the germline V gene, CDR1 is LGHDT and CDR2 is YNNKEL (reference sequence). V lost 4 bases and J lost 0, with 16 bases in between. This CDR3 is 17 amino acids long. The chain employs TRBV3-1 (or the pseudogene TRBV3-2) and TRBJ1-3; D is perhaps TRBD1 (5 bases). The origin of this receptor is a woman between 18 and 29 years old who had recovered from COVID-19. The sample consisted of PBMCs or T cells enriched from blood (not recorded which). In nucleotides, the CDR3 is TGTGCCAGCAGCCTGGGGGGAGTCCGTTTCTCTGGAAACACCATATATTTT. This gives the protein CASSLGGVRFSGNTIYF.